This entry is about one TCR beta chain. The antigen remains unidentified. The germline V gene has CDR1 SQVTM and CDR2 ANQGSEA. V shed 1 base and J shed 6 bases, with 13 bases lying between them. The CDR3 length is 14 residues. Sequenced by immunoSEQ multiplex PCR; TCRdb stores in-frame clones only, minus some. The sample consists of over 15,000 clones, about four fifths of them appearing once. The record originates from a study of T cells and Merkel cell carcinoma outcomes. General study results and limits: Merkel cell carcinoma outcomes were reportedly predicted by repertoire and T-cell density.

This TCR derives from a human donor with Merkel cell carcinoma. Sample: tumor tissue from Merkel cell carcinoma. The chain employs TRBV29-1 and TRBJ2-1; possibly TRBD2 for D (5 bases). The CDR3 reads CSVEGHTSVNEQFF. The DNA for the CDR3 is TGCAGCGTTGAAGGGCACACTAGTGTCAATGAGCAGTTCTTC.